The 9 T cell receptor beta chains in this list originate from one sample, sequenced in a study of beta chain features in type 1 diabetes. Expressed TCRB transcripts were sequenced because the entire RNA isolate underwent reverse transcription. Profiling relied on immunoSEQ multiplex PCR, and the TCRdb table lists in-frame clones only, not all of them. The sample has a few hundred thousand clones, about 18% seen once. The sample consisted of naive CD4+ T cells from blood. These receptors originate from a woman younger than 30 in good health.

The rearrangement links TRBV7-6 to TRBJ2-1, with 9 bases lining up with TRBD1. The CDR3 consists of 16 residues. CDR1 is SGHVS, CDR2 FNYEAQ, per germline. The V segment lost 2 bases and the J segment 5 bases; nucleotides outside the gene matches: 7. The CDR3 nucleotides read TGTGCCAGCAGCTTACGCTCCTGGACAGGGGACAATGAGCAGTTCTTC. It translates to CASSLRSWTGDNEQFF.

The chain uses TRBV30 and TRBJ2-7, with D tentatively TRBD1 (6 bases). Germline V gene data show CDR1 as GTSNPN and CDR2 as SVGIG (reference sequence). This CDR3 has 14 amino acids. V was trimmed by 4 bases and J by 1 base, leaving 14 bases between them. The CDR3 bases are TGTGCCTGGACAACGGACAGTACTTCCTACGAGCAGTACTTC. Translated, it gives CAWTTDSTSYEQYF.

A few counts support this clone. The chain recombines TRBV18 with TRBJ1-1; 9 bases line up with TRBD1. V was pared by 1 base and J by 1 base, with 10 bases of the junction left unmatched. The CDR3 length is 18 residues. Per germline, CDR1 KGHSH and CDR2 LQKENI. The CDR3 bases are TGTGCCAGCTCACCACTACCGACAGGGGGTATAGGGAACACTGAAGCTTTCTTT. Residues: CASSPLPTGGIGNTEAFF.

This chain links TRBV30 with TRBJ2-2; TRBD1 aligns across 7 bases. In germline, CDR1 is GTSNPN, CDR2 SVGIG (reference sequence). The CDR3 consists of 15 residues. V trimming: 4 bases; J trimming: 3 bases; junction bases outside the gene matches: 8. CDR3: CAWKEGARDTGELFF. The CDR3 coding sequence is TGTGCCTGGAAAGAGGGGGCAAGGGACACCGGGGAGCTGTTTTTT.

The V and J genes are TRBV4-1 and TRBJ2-5, with 9 bases matching TRBD2. The CDR3 covers 15 residues. The V and J ends lost 0 bases and 4 bases, in that order; junction bases with no gene match: 3. Germline CDR1 is MGHRA and CDR2 is YSYEKL. The CDR3 region is CASSQEPTSGETQYF. CDR3 DNA sequence: TGCGCCAGCAGCCAAGAGCCGACTAGCGGAGAGACCCAGTACTTC.

This clone was seen a handful of times. V gene TRBV15 combines with J gene TRBJ2-2, with 9 positions matching TRBD1. Germline V gene lookup returns CDR1 LNHNV and CDR2 YYDKDF (reference sequence). This CDR3 is 16 amino acids long. Unmatched junction bases numbered 9, after V lost 3 bases and J lost 7 bases. Here the CDR3 reads CATSSDDRGRLGELFF. As DNA, the CDR3 is TGTGCCACCAGCAGCGATGACAGGGGGAGGCTCGGGGAGCTGTTTTTT.

This rearrangement joins TRBV4-1 to TRBJ2-3; 14 nucleotides agree with TRBD2. Unmatched junction bases numbered 8, after V lost 5 bases and J lost 4 bases. The germline V gene encodes CDR1 MGHRA and CDR2 YSYEKL. The CDR3 sequence is 17 residues long. CDR3 in DNA: TGCGCCAGCAGCAACCCAGGGACTAGCGGGAGCTCAGATACGCAGTATTTT. It encodes CASSNPGTSGSSDTQYF.

The gene calls are TRBV6-6 and TRBJ2-5; TRBD2 is a possible D gene (6 bases). CDR1 and CDR2 (germline): MNHNY, SVGAGI (reference sequence). With 3 bases removed from V and 4 bases from J, the gap between germline ends came to 15 bases. The CDR3 runs to 15 residues. This CDR3 reads CASSYGRLASETQYF. The CDR3 bases are TGTGCCAGCAGTTATGGGAGGCTAGCCTCAGAGACCCAGTACTTC.

This clone was seen a handful of times. V and J are TRBV7-9 and TRBJ2-1; 9 bases are shared with TRBD2. The CDR3 has 16 residues. Germline V gene lookup returns CDR1 SEHNR and CDR2 FQNEAQ (reference sequence). V dropped 1 base and J dropped 5; count of bases not matched to a gene: 6. The CDR3 region has the DNA TGTGCCAGCAGCTTAGTTGAGCGGGAGGTCAACAATGAGCAGTTCTTC. Protein: CASSLVEREVNNEQFF.